The next 14 T cell receptor beta chains were all read from a single sample in a study of shared clonotypes between healthy human individuals. The table came from immunoSEQ multiplex PCR; TCRdb's copy has only in-frame clones and leaves some out. The table has approximately 2.5 million clones, over 85% seen once. The sample consisted of naive CD4+ T cells sorted from blood. Subset given: CD45RA+ positively selected. Every receptor here comes from a man aged 18 to 29 in good health.

This chain links TRBV6-5 with TRBJ2-5; D possibly corresponds to TRBD2 (5 bases). Per the germline V gene, CDR1 is MNHEY and CDR2 is SVGAGI. V was cut by 0 bases and J by 5 bases, with 10 bases left in between. The CDR3 covers 14 residues. The CDR3 spells CASSYSRVWETQYF. Written as DNA, the CDR3 is TGTGCCAGCAGTTACTCGAGGGTGTGGGAGACCCAGTACTTC.

The V and J genes are TRBV5-1 and TRBJ2-2, with 9 positions matching TRBD1. Losses at the gene ends were 0 bases for V and 0 bases for J; bases not matched to a gene: 6. Germline loops: CDR1 SGHRS, CDR2 YFSETQ. This CDR3 region has 18 residues. The CDR3 region has the DNA TGCGCCAGCAGCTTGGCCGACAGGGGGTCGGCGAACACCGGGGAGCTGTTTTTT. Its translation is CASSLADRGSANTGELFF.

The chain has TRBV5-1 and TRBJ1-2, with 10 nucleotides matching TRBD1. This CDR3 has 16 residues. The V gene's germline CDR1 is SGHRS and CDR2 YFSETQ. The V and J ends lost 3 bases and 7 bases, in that order; junction bases with no gene match: 12. The CDR3 nucleotides are TGCGCCAGCAGCTCTGAGCCGGGACAGGGGACTGGTGGCTACACCTTC. It translates to CASSSEPGQGTGGYTF.

The chain is built from TRBV19 and TRBJ1-1; D is undetermined. There are 13 residues in the CDR3. Germline-derived CDR1 and CDR2 are LNHDA and SQIVND (reference sequence). Trimming shortened V by 6 bases and J by 1 base, and 9 bases separated the two germline ends. The CDR3 region has the DNA TGTGCCAGTAGCGAAACAGCGAACACTGAAGCTTTCTTT. It encodes CASSETANTEAFF.

The gene calls are TRBV29-1 and TRBJ2-3; D uncertain. The V gene's germline CDR1 is SQVTM and CDR2 ANQGSEA. The CDR3 spans 13 residues. The V gene lost 3 bases and the J gene lost 2 bases, with 9 bases spanning the gap. CDR3 loop: CSVEIRFTDTQYF. In DNA form, the CDR3 reads TGCAGCGTTGAGATTAGGTTCACAGATACGCAGTATTTT.

This rearrangement joins TRBV5-4 to TRBJ2-2; possible D gene TRBD1, 5 bases. The CDR3 consists of 16 residues. Trimming removed 0 bases from V and 1 base from J, with 10 bases in between. Looked up from germline, CDR1 is SGHNT and CDR2 is YYREEE (reference sequence). This CDR3 reads CASSLGGLLNTGELFF. CDR3 in DNA: TGTGCCAGCAGCTTGGGGGGCCTCCTGAACACCGGGGAGCTGTTTTTT. Full variable domain (remainder filled in from reference TRBV5-4 and TRBJ2-2): ETGVTQSPTHLIKTRGQQVTLRCSSQSGHNTVSWYQQALGQGPQFIFQYYREEENGRGNFPPRFSGLQFPNYSSELNVNALELDDSALYLCASSLGGLLNTGELFFGEGSRLTVL.

The CDR3 sequence: CATSRELGTGGWSGYTF. CDR3 DNA sequence: TGTGCCACCAGCAGAGAATTGGGGACAGGGGGTTGGAGTGGCTACACCTTC. This rearrangement joins TRBV15 to TRBJ1-2, with 11 bases fitting TRBD1. Germline CDR1 is LNHNV and CDR2 is YYDKDF (reference sequence). The CDR3 spans 17 residues. V shed 0 bases and J 7 bases; nucleotides not matched to a gene: 10.

The genes are TRBV2 and TRBJ2-5; 9 nucleotides agree with TRBD1. The CDR3 has 15 residues. The ends lost 6 bases at V and 4 bases at J; junction bases unmatched: 9. CDR1 and CDR2 (germline): SNHLY, FYNNEI. CDR3 sequence reads: CASRENRGRRETQYF. The CDR3 bases are TGTGCCAGCAGGGAGAACAGGGGGCGGCGAGAGACCCAGTACTTC. The variable domain in full, with the rest retrieved from reference TRBV2 and TRBJ2-5, is EPEVTQTPSHQVTQMGQEVILRCVPISNHLYFYWYRQILGQKVEFLVSFYNNEISEKSEIFDDQFSVERPDGSNFTLKIRSTKLEDSAMYFCASRENRGRRETQYFGPGTRLLVL.

V gene TRBV7-9 combines with J gene TRBJ2-7; D uncertain. The CDR3 is made up of 12 amino acids. V was trimmed by 1 base and J by 6 bases, leaving 7 bases between them. The germline V gene encodes CDR1 SEHNR and CDR2 FQNEAQ (reference sequence). The CDR3 bases are TGTGCCAGCAGCTTAGGTCCGGCCGAGCAGTACTTC. It translates to CASSLGPAEQYF.

V is TRBV5-6 and J is TRBJ2-5; tentative D call: TRBD2 (5 bases). CDR1 and CDR2 from the germline V gene are SGHDT and YYEEEE. V was trimmed by 2 bases and J by 2 bases, leaving 16 bases between them. CDR3 length equals 16 residues. CDR3 nucleotides: TGTGCCAGCAGCTTTTCCCTGACGGGGTGGCAAGAGACCCAGTACTTC. It codes for CASSFSLTGWQETQYF.

The V gene is TRBV6-5, the J gene TRBJ2-6; unclear D gene. Trimming removed 6 bases at V and 1 base at J, with 7 bases between. CDR3 size: 14 residues. Germline V gene data show CDR1 as MNHEY and CDR2 as SVGAGI. The CDR3 DNA sequence: TGTGCCAGCAGGAAAGGGTCTGGGGCCAACGTCCTGACTTTC. This encodes CASRKGSGANVLTF.

The chain carries TRBV15 and TRBJ2-7; D unclear. CDR1 and CDR2 from the germline V gene are LNHNV and YYDKDF (reference sequence). With 2 bases removed from V and 2 bases from J, the gap between germline ends came to 10 bases. The CDR3 loop spans 14 amino acids. The CDR3 DNA sequence: TGTGCCACCAGCAGACTAAGTGGGACCTACGAGCAGTACTTC. As protein: CATSRLSGTYEQYF.

This clone has just a few counts. The chain is built from TRBV7-8 and TRBJ1-5, with 8 positions matching TRBD1. Germline CDR1 SGHVS, CDR2 FQNEAQ. Trimming at V came to 5 bases and at J to 7 bases, leaving 10 bases not matched to a gene. The CDR3 length is 15 residues. The DNA of the CDR3 is TGTGCCAGCAGCGCCGACAGGGGTTCGGGACAGCCCCAGCATTTT. Its protein product is CASSADRGSGQPQHF.

The CDR3 DNA reads TGTGCCAGCACCGAAAGACGGGGTACAGGGGTGAGAAACACCATATATTTT. It specifies CASTERRGTGVRNTIYF. The chain employs TRBV2 and TRBJ1-3; 7 bases map to TRBD1. The V gene end was trimmed by 7 bases and the J gene end by 5 bases; junction bases not matched to a gene: 17. CDR3 size: 17 residues. Germline-derived CDR1 and CDR2 are SNHLY and FYNNEI. The entire variable domain, with the rest obtained from reference TRBV2 and TRBJ1-3, is as follows: EPEVTQTPSHQVTQMGQEVILRCVPISNHLYFYWYRQILGQKVEFLVSFYNNEISEKSEIFDDQFSVERPDGSNFTLKIRSTKLEDSAMYFCASTERRGTGVRNTIYFGEGSWLTVV.